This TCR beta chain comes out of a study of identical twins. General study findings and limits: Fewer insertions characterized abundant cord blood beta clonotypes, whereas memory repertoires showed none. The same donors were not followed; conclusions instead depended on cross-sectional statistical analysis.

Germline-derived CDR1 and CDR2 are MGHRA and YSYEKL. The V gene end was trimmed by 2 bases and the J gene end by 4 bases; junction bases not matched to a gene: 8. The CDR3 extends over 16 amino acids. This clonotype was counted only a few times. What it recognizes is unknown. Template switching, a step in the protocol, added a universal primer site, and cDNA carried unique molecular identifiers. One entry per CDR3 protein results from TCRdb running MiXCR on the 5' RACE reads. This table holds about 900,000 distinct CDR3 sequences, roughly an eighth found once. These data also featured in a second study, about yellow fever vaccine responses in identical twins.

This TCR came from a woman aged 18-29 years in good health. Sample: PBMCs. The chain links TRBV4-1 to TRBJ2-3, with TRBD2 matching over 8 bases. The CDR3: CASSQRTGGPSDTQYF. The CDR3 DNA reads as TGCGCCAGCAGCCAACGCACGGGGGGGCCCTCAGATACGCAGTATTTT.